These T cell receptor beta chains were read from a single sample in a study of blood T cell repertoires in COVID-19. TCRdb's table, derived via immunoSEQ multiplex PCR, lists solely in-frame clones and lacks some. The sample has under 300,000 clones, roughly 86% seen once; the top ten hold about 1.6%. Sequencing was carried out using PBMCs or T cells enriched from blood (not recorded which). These receptors were collected from a woman aged 45-59 years who had recovered from COVID-19. Each CDR3 is given with its conserved first and last residue. D genes are given only for firm matches. Where a row states a size, it is once, few, many or the class of an expanded clone; other rows omit it.

>TRBV3-1/TRBV3-2|TRBJ1-3|-|TRBD1
TGTGCCAGCAGCCCGGGGGGACAGGGGTATAACACCATATATTTT
CASSPGGQGYNTIYF
>TRBV10-3|TRBJ2-7|-|-
TGTGCCATCAGTGACCAGCGGAAGGGTTCCTACGAGCAGTACTTC
CAISDQRKGSYEQYF
>TRBV11-2|TRBJ2-7|-|TRBD2
TGTGCCAGCAGTCAAAGCGGGAGTGTCTACGAGCAGTACTTC
CASSQSGSVYEQYF
>TRBV7-2|TRBJ1-1|-|-
TGTGCCAGCATTAGGGAGTCAGGCACTGAAGCTTTCTTT
CASIRESGTEAFF
>TRBV27|TRBJ1-5|-|TRBD1
TGTGCCAGCAGTGAGGGACAGCACAATCAGCCCCAGCATTTT
CASSEGQHNQPQHF
>TRBV3-1/TRBV3-2|TRBJ1-1|-|-
TGTGCCAGCAGCCCATATAGGGGGGGGGCAGCTTTCTTT
CASSPYRGGAAFF
>TRBV28|TRBJ1-1|few|-
TGTGCCAGCAGCTACGGACTTCACATGCCAGCTTTCTTT
CASSYGLHMPAFF
>TRBV7-8|TRBJ2-7|-|-
TGTGCCAGCAGCTTCGATAGTCTCTCCTACGAGCAGTACTTC
CASSFDSLSYEQYF
>TRBV4-1|TRBJ1-3|-|-
TGCGCCAGCAGCCAAGCAACGGACTACTCTGGAAACACCATATATTTT
CASSQATDYSGNTIYF
>TRBV10-3|TRBJ2-2|-|-
TGTGCCATCAGTCGGGCGAACACCGGGGAGCTGTTTTTT
CAISRANTGELFF
>TRBV6-1|TRBJ2-3|-|TRBD2
TGTGCCAGCAGTGGGACTAGCGGGAGGTCCGGGGGGTCGCAGTATTTT
CASSGTSGRSGGSQYF
>TRBV30|TRBJ2-7|-|-
TGTGCCTGGAGTAGCCAGGGAGGAGCCTACGAGCAGTACTTC
CAWSSQGGAYEQYF
>TRBV2|TRBJ1-5|-|-
TGTGCCAGCAGTGATTGGGGGGTTAGCAATCAGCCCCAGCATTTT
CASSDWGVSNQPQHF
>TRBV7-2|TRBJ1-1|-|-
TGTGCCAGCAGCCCCGCTGGAGGGAGGCGCACTGAAGCTTTCTTT
CASSPAGGRRTEAFF
>TRBV28|TRBJ2-2|-|-
TGTGCCAGCGAGAGGGCAGGGGTACCCGGGGAGCTGTTTTTT
CASERAGVPGELFF
>TRBV18|TRBJ2-7|-|TRBD2
TGTGCCAGCTCACCACCGGGACTAGAGTACGAGCAGTACTTC
CASSPPGLEYEQYF
>TRBV5-1|TRBJ2-3|few|TRBD2
TGCGCCAGCAGCTTTCCCTCTACTTCTCCTTTGGTGGGTAGCGGGAGGGCCACAGATACGCAGTATTTT
CASSFPSTSPLVGSGRATDTQYF
>TRBV15|TRBJ2-3|-|TRBD2
TGTGCCACCAGCAGAGGGACTAGCGGGGGCACAGATACGCAGTATTTT
CATSRGTSGGTDTQYF
>TRBV28|TRBJ2-7|-|TRBD1
TGTGCCAGCAGTTCCTGGACAGGATACTACGAGCAGTACTTC
CASSSWTGYYEQYF
>TRBV28|TRBJ1-3|-|-
TGTGCCAGTACAAGAAACTCTGGAAACACCATATATTTT
CASTRNSGNTIYF
>TRBV5-4|TRBJ2-5|-|TRBD2
TGTGCCAGCAGCCAGGTCGCGCAGCGGGAAGGAGAGACCCAGTACTTC
CASSQVAQREGETQYF
>TRBV29-1|TRBJ2-7|-|-
TGCAGCGTCTTCAAAGGGACAAACTACGAGCAGTACTTC
CSVFKGTNYEQYF
>TRBV7-2|TRBJ2-3|-|TRBD2
TGTGCCAGCAGCTCGGGACTAGCGGGTGCAGATACGCAGTATTTT
CASSSGLAGADTQYF
>TRBV10-3|TRBJ1-1|-|-
TGTGCCATCAGCCAGGACAGCGACACTGAAGCTTTCTTT
CAISQDSDTEAFF
>TRBV7-9|TRBJ2-1|-|-
TGTGCCAGCAGCTTTGGCGGGAACCGCAATGAGCAGTTCTTC
CASSFGGNRNEQFF
>TRBV7-6|TRBJ2-3|-|TRBD2
TGTGCCAGCAGCTTAGCTAGCGGGGGATTCACAGATACGCAGTATTTT
CASSLASGGFTDTQYF
>TRBV5-4|TRBJ1-1|-|-
TGTGCCAGCAGCAACAGGACGAACACTGAAGCTTTCTTT
CASSNRTNTEAFF
>TRBV7-9|TRBJ1-6|-|-
TGTGCCAGCAGCTTAGCGGGGAGTTCACCCCTCCACTTT
CASSLAGSSPLHF
>TRBV5-1|TRBJ2-7|-|-
TGCGCCAGCAATCTAGGGGGTCCGGGGCTGAACGAGCAGTACTTC
CASNLGGPGLNEQYF
>TRBV5-6|TRBJ1-6|-|TRBD1
TGTGCCAGCAGCAGCGGACAGGGGGGTGATTCACCCCTCCACTTT
CASSSGQGGDSPLHF
>TRBV18|TRBJ1-2|-|-
TGTGCCAGCTCACCAAGTGGCGGATATGGCTACACCTTC
CASSPSGGYGYTF
>TRBV18|TRBJ2-1|-|TRBD2
TGTGCCAGCTCACCCTTTTCGGGGCCTAGCGGGAGTTTAGTATTCGGCAATGAGCAGTTCTTC
CASSPFSGPSGSLVFGNEQFF
>TRBV18|TRBJ2-3|-|TRBD2
TGTGCCAGCTCACCGTACAGCGGGATGGCAGATACGCAGTATTTT
CASSPYSGMADTQYF
>TRBV7-8|TRBJ2-7|-|TRBD2
TGTGCCAGCAGCTGGGGACTAGCGGGAGGGCGGGCCTACGAGCAGTACTTC
CASSWGLAGGRAYEQYF
>TRBV5-1|TRBJ2-7|-|-
TGCGCCAGCAGTTTCGGGACTGGCTGGGAGCAGTACTTC
CASSFGTGWEQYF
>TRBV19|TRBJ2-1|-|-
TGTGCCAGTAGTACCGTGCGGGTCGCCTACAATGAGCAGTTCTTC
CASSTVRVAYNEQFF
>TRBV7-2|TRBJ2-5|few|TRBD1
TGTGCCAGCAGCTTAGACAGGGGCCAAGAGACCCAGTACTTC
CASSLDRGQETQYF
>TRBV19|TRBJ2-3|-|-
TGTGCCAGTGTGCCAACTAGCACAGATACGCAGTATTTT
CASVPTSTDTQYF
>TRBV19|TRBJ1-3|-|TRBD1
TGTGCCAGTAGTATGGGACAGCGCTCTGGAAACACCATATATTTT
CASSMGQRSGNTIYF
>TRBV3-1/TRBV3-2|TRBJ1-2|-|TRBD1
TGTGCCAGCAGCCAGGGGACAGGAGTCTTAAACTATGGCTACACCTTC
CASSQGTGVLNYGYTF
>TRBV11-2|TRBJ2-1|-|-
TGTGCCAGCAGATCCCTAAGCGGGCAAAGCTCCTACAATGAGCAGTTCTTC
CASRSLSGQSSYNEQFF
>TRBV19|TRBJ1-1|-|-
TGTGCCAGTCAACCAGATCGGAGGAAGACTGAAGCTTTCTTT
CASQPDRRKTEAFF
>TRBV7-9|TRBJ2-5|-|TRBD1
TGTGCCAGCAGCCTAGGACAGGTTCAAGAGACCCAGTACTTC
CASSLGQVQETQYF
>TRBV19|TRBJ2-3|-|TRBD2
TGTGCCAGTAGTAGGGGACTAGCGGGCACAGATACGCAGTATTTT
CASSRGLAGTDTQYF
>TRBV6-5|TRBJ1-3|-|-
TGTGCCAGCAGGTTGAGGGCTGGAAACACCATATATTTT
CASRLRAGNTIYF
>TRBV9|TRBJ2-7|-|-
TGTGCCAGCAGCGTAGATGTGGGAGACGGATACGAGCAGTACTTC
CASSVDVGDGYEQYF
>TRBV10-3|TRBJ2-1|-|TRBD2
TGTGCCATCAGTGTGGGACTAGCGGGCCATGAGCAGTTCTTC
CAISVGLAGHEQFF